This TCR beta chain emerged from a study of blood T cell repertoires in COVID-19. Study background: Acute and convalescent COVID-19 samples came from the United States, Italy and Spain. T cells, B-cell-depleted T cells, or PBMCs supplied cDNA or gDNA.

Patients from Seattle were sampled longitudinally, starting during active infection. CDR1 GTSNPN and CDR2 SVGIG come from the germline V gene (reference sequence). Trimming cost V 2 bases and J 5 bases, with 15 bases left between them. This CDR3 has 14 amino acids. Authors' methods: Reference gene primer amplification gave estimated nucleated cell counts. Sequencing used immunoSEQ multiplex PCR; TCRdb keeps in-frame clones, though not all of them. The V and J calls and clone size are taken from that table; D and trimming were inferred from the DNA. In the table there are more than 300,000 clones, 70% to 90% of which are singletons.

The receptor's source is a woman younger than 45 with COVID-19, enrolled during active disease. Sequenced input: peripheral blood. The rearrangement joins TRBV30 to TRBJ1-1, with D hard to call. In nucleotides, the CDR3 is TGTGCCTGGAGTTGGTCCGGAGGAGGAACTGAAGCTTTCTTT. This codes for CAWSWSGGGTEAFF.